This T cell receptor beta chain originates from a study of T-cell memory formation after mild COVID-19. Study as a whole: Among the donors, TCR clusters were largely specific to each donor.

Findings and caveats of the study: Still unconfirmed is whether the second-wave clones peaking on day 37 recognized SARS-CoV-2. Contracting clones localized mainly to CM and EM when CD4+ and mainly to EMRA when CD8+.

This clonotype was counted ten times or more. What it binds is not known. The authors produced TCR alpha and TCR beta cDNA libraries with sample barcodes and UMIs by 5'RACE using constant-segment primers. One entry per CDR3 protein, called by TCRdb with MiXCR from the 5' RACE reads. The data show about 450,000 distinct CDR3 sequences, around 22% seen once. This receptor was taken from an adult woman who had mild COVID-19 (a few samples of this study predate the infection). Cell type and time point are not known. The sample consisted of PBMCs or a T cell subset sorted from them (not recorded which).

This chain's CDR3 is CASSLYGSSYEQYF. CDR3 DNA: TGCGCCAGCAGCTTGTATGGTAGCTCCTACGAGCAGTACTTC. The chain couples TRBV5-1 to TRBJ2-7; D is undetermined. V lost 1 base and J lost 0, with 8 bases in between. In germline, CDR1 is SGHRS, CDR2 YFSETQ. The length of the CDR3 is 14 residues.